The clone carrying this TCR beta chain was seen ten or more times. The antigen remains undetermined. This CDR3 region has 13 residues. The V and J ends lost 6 bases and 0 bases, in that order; junction bases with no gene match: 1. The entry originates in a study of molecular identifiers for immune sequencing clone quantification. Study results and limitations: Highly expanded clone sizes could be underestimated by identical TCR molecules that share a barcode.

In TCRdb, the PCR reads were re-called with MiXCR into one record per CDR3 protein. The data contain roughly 90,000 distinct CDR3 sequences, roughly 20% of them singletons. The rearrangement links TRBV12-3 or TRBV12-4 to TRBJ2-5; 7 bases fit TRBD1. The origin of this receptor is a human donor in good health. Some libraries in this study had Jurkat cell RNA spiked in. The sequencing sample was made of naive CD8+ T cells from blood, with Jurkat cell RNA spiked in. Stated subset: FACS-sorted CD8+CD4-CCR7+CD45RA+ naive T cells. Here the CDR3 reads CASRQGNQETQYF. CDR3 sequence (DNA): TGTGCCAGCAGACAGGGGAACCAAGAGACCCAGTACTTC.